This TCR beta chain was sequenced during a study of control samples from healthy donors and cancer patients. V lost 8 bases to trimming and J lost 3 bases, with 6 bases between them. CDR3 length: 11 residues. The germline CDR1 and CDR2 sequences are ENHRY and SYGVKD. Using immunoSEQ multiplex PCR, the repertoire was profiled, and TCRdb retains in-frame clones only, with some absent. The sample records tens of thousands of clones, 70% to 90% being singletons. The sample was blood. The V gene is TRBV10-3, the J gene TRBJ2-3; D possibly corresponds to TRBD2 (5 bases). This TCR came from a woman aged 45-65 years in good health. CDR3 in amino acids: CAIRGTDTQYF. The CDR3 bases are TGTGCCATCCGGGGTACAGATACGCAGTATTTT.